This T cell receptor beta chain was sequenced for a study of blood T cells in healthy people across ages. Sample-barcoded 5' priming and a J-beta primer mix drove a second PCR of roughly 7 to 11 cycles. TCRdb reanalysed the 5' RACE reads using MiXCR and keeps one entry per CDR3 protein. The table shows 800,000 to 1,300,000 distinct CDR3 sequences, with roughly a quarter occurring only once. This CDR3 has 13 residues. V lost 11 bases and J lost 2; bases outside the gene matches: 7. The sample was also linked to a second study, of T cells of mothers and their children. From that report: In cDNA synthesis, all of the extracted RNA was used at roughly 1.6 ug per 15 ul.

The sequence derives from a girl aged 2 to 9 in good health. V gene TRBV12-3 or TRBV12-4 combines with J gene TRBJ2-5; 8 nucleotides line up with TRBD1. The source material was blood. CDR3 sequence: CASTGATQETQYF. The CDR3 DNA is TGTGCCTCGACAGGGGCTACACAAGAGACCCAGTACTTC.